Shown below are 4 T cell receptor beta chains from a single sample sequenced in a study of blood T cell repertoires in COVID-19. The protocol was immunoSEQ multiplex PCR, while the TCRdb copy is restricted to in-frame clones and leaves out a portion. The sample carries 200,000 to 250,000 clones, 80% to 90% recorded once. Sequencing was done on a sample of peripheral blood. The receptors shown here come from a man aged 50 to 60 with active or convalescent COVID-19.

V gene TRBV11-2 combines with J gene TRBJ1-2; no firm D call. Germline V gene sequence: CDR1 SGHAT, CDR2 FQNNGV. Trimming pared 7 bases from V and 8 bases from J, leaving 14 bases between. The CDR3 is made up of 12 amino acids. The CDR3 reads CASTPGLDGYTF. The CDR3 coding sequence is TGTGCCAGCACCCCAGGCTTAGACGGCTACACCTTC.

About this clone itself: Other DNA sequences in this specimen translate into the identical CDR3. V is TRBV9 and J is TRBJ2-5, with 10 bases matching TRBD2. Trimming removed 4 bases from V and 4 bases from J; junction bases left unmatched: 7. This CDR3 is built from 15 residues. The germline CDR1 and CDR2 sequences are SGDLS and YYNGEE. The DNA for the CDR3 is TGTGCCAGCAGCCCCCGGCTAGCGGGAGCAGAGACCCAGTACTTC. Its protein product is CASSPRLAGAETQYF.

J is TRBJ2-1 and V is TRBV3-1 (or the pseudogene TRBV3-2), with 8 bases identical to TRBD2. The J segment lost 4 bases and the V segment lost 2 bases, leaving 4 bases of the junction unmatched. This CDR3 has 15 amino acids. Germline values: CDR1 LGHDT, CDR2 YNNKEL (reference sequence). CDR3 protein: CASSQIAGGYNEQFF. The CDR3 bases are TGTGCCAGCAGCCAAATTGCGGGGGGATACAATGAGCAGTTCTTC.

This clone was found a few times. The rearrangement links TRBV28 to TRBJ1-1, with D perhaps matching TRBD1 (6 bases). The ends were cut back, 6 bases at V and 0 bases at J, with 8 bases in the middle. This CDR3 spans 13 amino acids. Germline values: CDR1 MDHEN, CDR2 SYDVKM. This CDR3 reads CASSGQMNTEAFF. The CDR3 nucleotides are TGTGCCAGCAGCGGACAGATGAACACTGAAGCTTTCTTT.